This is a list of T cell receptor beta chains from one sample in a study of vaccination and CD4 T cells after COVID-19. MiXCR, applied by TCRdb to the PCR reads, yields one record per CDR3 protein. The repertoire has fewer than 15,000 distinct CDR3 sequences, around 60% of them found once; the top ten carry about 18%. Their antigen targets remain unknown. Source: cultured CD4+ T cells from blood, taken after SARS-CoV-2 vaccination. The source of these receptors is a human donor with COVID-19. CDR3s include the opening cysteine and the closing phenylalanine or tryptophan. The D gene is left open where the match is weak. Clone size appears in some rows only: once, few, many, or a class for an expanded clone.

v_call	j_call	clone_size	d_call	cdr3_nt	cdr3_aa
TRBV15	TRBJ1-3	NA	NA	TGTGCCACCAGCAGGGGATTTGGAAGGGCTGGAAACACCATATATTTT	CATSRGFGRAGNTIYF
TRBV6-1	TRBJ1-1	NA	NA	TGTGCCAGCAGTACTTGGGGGGGCACTGAAGCTTTCTTT	CASSTWGGTEAFF
TRBV6-2/TRBV6-3	TRBJ1-5	NA	TRBD1	TGTGCCAGCCAACTCAGGGGGTTAAATCTGCCCCAGCATTTT	CASQLRGLNLPQHF
TRBV2	TRBJ1-5	NA	NA	TGTGCCAGCACCCCGGACGGACTAATCCAGCCCCAGCATTTT	CASTPDGLIQPQHF
TRBV7-8	TRBJ1-1	once	NA	TGTGCCAGCAGCTTACCACCCGTGACAGGGAACACTGAAGCTTTCTTT	CASSLPPVTGNTEAFF
TRBV11-3	TRBJ2-1	few	NA	TGTGCCAGCAGTCAAGAGGGGACTTGGAGCAATGAGCAGTTCTTC	CASSQEGTWSNEQFF
TRBV11-2	TRBJ2-3	NA	NA	TGTGCCAGCAGCTCCGGGCGCACAGATACGCAGTATTTT	CASSSGRTDTQYF
TRBV5-4	TRBJ2-5	NA	NA	TGTGCCAGCAGCTTGGCCGGTGAGACCCAGTACTTC	CASSLAGETQYF
TRBV27	TRBJ2-3	NA	NA	TGTGCCAGCAGTTTTCGGTTCCGGGTTGAAGATACGCAGTATTTT	CASSFRFRVEDTQYF
TRBV20-1	TRBJ2-4	few	NA	TGCAGTGTTGCTAGTGAGTACGGAAACATTCAGTACTTC	CSVASEYGNIQYF
TRBV28	TRBJ1-5	NA	NA	TGTGCCAGCAGGGAGAGGGGGGGGTATCAGCCCCAGCATTTT	CASRERGGYQPQHF
TRBV7-9	TRBJ2-7	NA	NA	TGTGCCAGCAGCTCAGCCAAGAGGGGGAGCTCCTACGAGCAGTACTTC	CASSSAKRGSSYEQYF
TRBV24-1	TRBJ2-7	once	NA	TGTGCCTCCTCGGGGGACGAGCAGTACTTC	CASSGDEQYF
TRBV6-5	TRBJ1-2	few	TRBD1	TGTGCCAGCAGTTACTTGACACAGGGGCGAGGAGGCTACACCTTC	CASSYLTQGRGGYTF
TRBV20-1	TRBJ1-2	NA	NA	TGCAGTGCTAGCGGGTCCGACAAGAGCTACACCTTC	CSASGSDKSYTF
TRBV28	TRBJ2-2	NA	NA	TGTGCCAGCAGTCCGGTAGGGGGGGGCCGTATCGGGGAGCTGTTTTTT	CASSPVGGGRIGELFF
TRBV4-2	TRBJ2-5	NA	NA	TGTGCCAGCAGCCGGGGGGGGGCGGAGGAGACCCAGTACTTC	CASSRGGAEETQYF
TRBV20-1	TRBJ1-2	NA	TRBD1	TGCACTAGGGGGCGGGGGGACGGAGGCTACACCTTC	CTRGRGDGGYTF
TRBV20-1	TRBJ2-5	NA	NA	TGCAGTGCTAGTAGTAGTGTGGGGGAGACCCAGTACTTC	CSASSSVGETQYF
TRBV7-3	TRBJ1-2	NA	TRBD1	TGTGCCAGCAGCTCCGGACAGGGATATGGCTACACCTTC	CASSSGQGYGYTF
TRBV15	TRBJ1-5	NA	NA	TGTGCCACCAGCAGAGAACAGGGCCCTAATCAGCCCCAGCATTTT	CATSREQGPNQPQHF
TRBV20-1	TRBJ1-1	NA	NA	TGCAGTGCTAGTTTGCCAGCTGAAGCTTTCTTT	CSASLPAEAFF
TRBV20-1	TRBJ2-7	NA	TRBD1	TGCAGTGCCGAGGAGACAGGGTTGATATACGAGCAGTACTTC	CSAEETGLIYEQYF
TRBV27	TRBJ2-3	few	NA	TGTGCCAGCAGTTTAAAGGGGCCGAGCACAGATACGCAGTATTTT	CASSLKGPSTDTQYF
TRBV29-1	TRBJ2-5	few	TRBD1	TGCAGCGTCAAAAGGGGGCAGAACCAAGAGACCCAGTACTTC	CSVKRGQNQETQYF
TRBV29-1	TRBJ2-5	NA	TRBD2	TGCAGCGTTAGGTGGGCTAGCGGGGCGGGAAGTCAAGAGACCCAGTACTTC	CSVRWASGAGSQETQYF
TRBV6-2/TRBV6-3	TRBJ2-6	once	NA	TGTGCCAGCAGTTACTCGCCCCTCTCTGGGGCCAACGTCCTGACTTTC	CASSYSPLSGANVLTF
TRBV4-2	TRBJ2-3	once	TRBD2	TGTGCCAGCAGCCAACAGACTAGCGGGGTAGCAGATACGCAGTATTTT	CASSQQTSGVADTQYF
TRBV7-2	TRBJ2-3	NA	TRBD2	TGTGCCTCCACGCGGGGGGGACCGGCTGGTACGCAGTATTTT	CASTRGGPAGTQYF
TRBV7-2	TRBJ2-1	NA	NA	TGTGCCAGCAAAAAGGCCGGCGGGGGCTACCCATACAATGAGCAGTTCTTC	CASKKAGGGYPYNEQFF
TRBV12-3/TRBV12-4	TRBJ2-5	NA	TRBD2	TGTGCCAGCAGCATCCAGCGGGGGCCGGGGGAGACCCAGTACTTC	CASSIQRGPGETQYF
TRBV6-1	TRBJ2-2	NA	TRBD1	TGTGCCAGCAGTCCACGGACAGGGATGAACACCGGGGAGCTGTTTTTT	CASSPRTGMNTGELFF
TRBV20-1	TRBJ1-5	NA	TRBD1	TGCAGTGCTAGAGGACAGGGAGACGGTCAGCCCCAGCATTTT	CSARGQGDGQPQHF
TRBV7-2	TRBJ2-7	NA	NA	TGTGCCAGCAGCCCGAATTTCGGGTCGAGGTCCTACGAGCAGTACTTC	CASSPNFGSRSYEQYF
TRBV7-9	TRBJ1-6	once	NA	TGTGCCCGCAGCGGTAGTTCACCCCTCCACTTT	CARSGSSPLHF
TRBV5-4	TRBJ1-5	NA	NA	TGTGCCAGCAGCTTGAACGGCTACAATCAGCCCCAGCATTTT	CASSLNGYNQPQHF
TRBV30	TRBJ1-6	NA	NA	TGTGCCTGGGGGGCGGGGGCAGGCGTTTCACCCCTCCACTTT	CAWGAGAGVSPLHF
TRBV19	TRBJ1-1	NA	TRBD1	TGTGCCAGTAGTATACAGGGGGCTGGGACTGAAGCTTTCTTT	CASSIQGAGTEAFF
TRBV20-1	TRBJ2-7	NA	NA	TGCAGTGCTACTTCGGACGGCTCGTACGAGCAGTACTTC	CSATSDGSYEQYF
TRBV24-1	TRBJ1-1	NA	NA	TGTGCCACCAGTGTCGATAACACTGAAGCTTTCTTT	CATSVDNTEAFF
TRBV7-8	TRBJ1-1	NA	NA	TGTGCCAGCAGCGTAGAGGGGGGGGCCGGCACTGAAGCTTTCTTT	CASSVEGGAGTEAFF